Below, 26 T cell receptor beta chains from the same sample are listed, as sequenced in a study of shared clonotypes between healthy human individuals. Terminally differentiated effector memory CD45RA+ cells were excluded from the naive CD8 cells, which were CD45RO-negative and positively selected for CCR7. Only in-frame clones appear in the TCRdb table, and some are missing; sequencing was by immunoSEQ multiplex PCR. The sample consists of hundreds of thousands of clones, 80% to 95% of them appearing once. Sequenced sample: naive CD8+ T cells sorted from blood. Receptors were obtained from a young man in good health.

J is TRBJ2-7 and V is TRBV7-9; D gene unclear. This CDR3 comprises 12 residues. Germline V gives CDR1 SEHNR, CDR2 FQNEAQ (reference sequence). Trimming cost V 3 bases and J 9 bases, with 12 bases left between them. This CDR3 is CASSFGLDAQYF. DNA of the CDR3: TGTGCCAGCAGCTTCGGGCTAGACGCGCAGTACTTC.

V gene TRBV30 combines with J gene TRBJ1-2; D ambiguous. With 1 base removed from V and 6 bases from J, the gap between germline ends came to 6 bases. The CDR3 is 11 amino acids. Germline CDR1 reads GTSNPN; CDR2 reads SVGIG (reference sequence). As DNA, the CDR3 is TGTGCCTGGAGTGCCGGGAATGGCTACACCTTC. Translation gives CAWSAGNGYTF.

V and J are TRBV19 and TRBJ2-6, with D hard to call. Deletions cut 3 bases from V and 0 bases from J, with 15 bases between. This CDR3 spans 18 amino acids. Looked up from germline, CDR1 is LNHDA and CDR2 is SQIVND (reference sequence). The CDR3 DNA sequence: TGTGCCAGTAGTATGTTCCCAGGCAATCTCTCTGGGGCCAACGTCCTGACTTTC. This sequence encodes CASSMFPGNLSGANVLTF.

Notes on this clone: This same CDR3 is encoded by further DNA sequences in the sample. The chain links TRBV27 to TRBJ2-7; TRBD2 might be the D (5 bases). The germline V gene has CDR1 MNHEY and CDR2 SMNVEV (reference sequence). Trimming cost V 2 bases and J 5 bases, with 7 bases left between them. The CDR3 covers 12 residues. The CDR3 DNA follows: TGTGCCAGCAGTTTACACGGGGACGAGCAGTACTTC. It encodes CASSLHGDEQYF.

Written as DNA, the CDR3 is TGTGCCAGCAGCGTAGAGGGGGAGCCCCAGCATTTT. Its translation: CASSVEGEPQHF. The V and J genes are TRBV9 and TRBJ1-5; a possible D gene is TRBD1 (6 bases). Germline V lookup: CDR1 SGDLS, CDR2 YYNGEE. Trimming left V 0 bases short and J 8 bases short, with 6 bases between. This CDR3 has 12 residues.

This rearrangement joins TRBV5-6 to TRBJ1-2; D is perhaps TRBD1 (6 bases). V was pared by 6 bases and J by 10 bases, with 22 bases between. Germline CDR1 and CDR2: SGHDT and YYEEEE. There are 14 residues in the CDR3. The CDR3: CASTGVGGGRNYTF. The CDR3 region has the DNA TGTGCCAGCACTGGGGTAGGAGGGGGGCGGAACTACACCTTC.

The rearrangement joins TRBV2 to TRBJ2-1; D is perhaps TRBD2 (6 bases). Germline V gives CDR1 SNHLY, CDR2 FYNNEI. The CDR3 is 15 residues long. The V and J ends lost 7 bases and 6 bases respectively, with 19 bases between them. The CDR3 region has the DNA TGTGCCAGCACTAGCGAAATCAGCTTGGGCAATGAGCAGTTCTTC. Residues: CASTSEISLGNEQFF.

This clone was seen a handful of times. The chain has TRBV9 and TRBJ1-1; tentatively, D is TRBD1 (6 bases). CDR3 length: 14 residues. The germline gives CDR1 SGDLS, CDR2 YYNGEE. Trimming removed 3 bases from V and 3 bases from J, with 12 bases in between. CDR3 nucleotides: TGTGCCAGCAGCGCGTATAGACAGGACACTGAAGCTTTCTTT. Its protein is CASSAYRQDTEAFF.

This chain links TRBV27 with TRBJ2-1, with no clear D. CDR3 size: 11 residues. Between the trimmed V and J ends, which lost 7 bases and 10 bases, there was a span of 11 bases. Germline CDR1 and CDR2: MNHEY and SMNVEV (reference sequence). CDR3 DNA: TGTGCCAGCATTTGGGGATCGGAGCAGTTCTTC. Translating it yields CASIWGSEQFF.

V gene TRBV9 combines with J gene TRBJ2-5; no definite D call. The CDR3 totals 13 residues. Germline assignment: CDR1 SGDLS and CDR2 YYNGEE. Trimming shortened V by 4 bases and J by 5 bases, and 12 bases separated the two germline ends. The CDR3 protein is CASSPWPGETQYF. The CDR3 nucleotides are TGTGCCAGCAGCCCTTGGCCCGGGGAGACCCAGTACTTC.

The rearrangement joins TRBV7-8 to TRBJ2-1; 11 bases map to TRBD2. Germline V CDR1 and CDR2: SGHVS, FQNEAQ. The trim removed 1 base at V and 6 bases at J, leaving 5 bases unmatched. The CDR3 runs 16 residues. CDR3 protein: CASSLVLAGDGNEQFF. DNA of the CDR3: TGTGCCAGCAGCTTAGTACTAGCGGGAGACGGCAATGAGCAGTTCTTC.

The chain carries TRBV11-2 and TRBJ2-7; the D is unclear. The CDR3 consists of 13 residues. Germline V gene data show CDR1 as SGHAT and CDR2 as FQNNGV. V was clipped by 2 bases and J by 2 bases, with 7 bases between them. This CDR3 is CASSLMPAYEQYF. The CDR3 DNA reads as TGTGCCAGCAGCTTAATGCCGGCCTACGAGCAGTACTTC. Full variable domain (rest looked up from reference TRBV11-2 and TRBJ2-7): EAGVAQSPRYKIIEKRQSVAFWCNPISGHATLYWYQQILGQGPKLLIQFQNNGVVDDSQLPKDRFSAERLKGVDSTLKIQPAKLEDSAVYLCASSLMPAYEQYFGPGTRLTVT.

On this clone: This specimen includes other DNA sequences encoding the same CDR3. The chain links TRBV27 to TRBJ1-2; possible D gene TRBD1, 5 bases. Germline values: CDR1 MNHEY, CDR2 SMNVEV (reference sequence). The CDR3 totals 13 residues. V was clipped by 4 bases and J by 3 bases, with 9 bases between them. As DNA, the CDR3 is TGTGCCAGCAGTTCCGGGACGGACTATGGCTACACCTTC. It yields the protein CASSSGTDYGYTF.

V usage is TRBV28 and J usage is TRBJ2-7, with D perhaps matching TRBD1 (6 bases). Germline V gives CDR1 MDHEN, CDR2 SYDVKM. Between the trimmed V and J ends, which lost 6 bases and 7 bases, there was a span of 19 bases. The CDR3 has 14 residues. CDR3 bases: TGTGCCAGCAGGCCCCCCGGGACATCTAATGAGCAGTACTTC. Translated: CASRPPGTSNEQYF.

V is TRBV28 and J is TRBJ1-5; D call uncertain. CDR3 length equals 15 residues. Germline V CDR1 and CDR2: MDHEN, SYDVKM. V was trimmed by 6 bases and J by 0 bases, leaving 12 bases between them. The CDR3 protein is CASSTPWASNQPQHF. The CDR3 DNA is TGTGCCAGCAGCACCCCTTGGGCTAGCAATCAGCCCCAGCATTTT.

The count of this clone is one. This rearrangement joins TRBV11-2 to TRBJ2-7; the match to TRBD2 covers 9 bases. The V gene end was trimmed by 2 bases and the J gene end by 5 bases; junction bases not matched to a gene: 7. CDR3 length: 15 residues. Per germline, CDR1 SGHAT and CDR2 FQNNGV. This CDR3 reads CASSLLGGRGNEQYF. The CDR3 DNA is TGTGCCAGCAGCTTATTGGGCGGGAGGGGCAACGAGCAGTACTTC.

The V call is TRBV28, the J call TRBJ1-1; the D gene is possibly TRBD1 (6 bases). V lost 10 bases and J 4 bases, leaving 13 bases between the germline ends. CDR1 is MDHEN, CDR2 SYDVKM, per germline. This CDR3 region has 12 residues. In DNA form, the CDR3 reads TGTGCCACCCGGGGGGCCAGCACTGAAGCTTTCTTT. Its translation: CATRGASTEAFF.

This chain connects TRBV9 to TRBJ2-5; 7 bases are shared with TRBD2. Germline loops: CDR1 SGDLS, CDR2 YYNGEE. The CDR3 length is 15 residues. Trimming at V came to 0 bases and at J to 5 bases, leaving 7 bases not matched to a gene. CDR3 coding DNA: TGTGCCAGCAGCGTAGATGGCGGGAGCAGTGAGACCCAGTACTTC. It codes for CASSVDGGSSETQYF.

The genes are TRBV28 and TRBJ2-7; 7 bases are shared with TRBD2. V shed 5 bases and J 0 bases; nucleotides not matched to a gene: 7. This CDR3 has 15 amino acids. Germline CDR1 reads MDHEN; CDR2 reads SYDVKM. The CDR3 reads CASSPPTGGSYEQYF. The CDR3 DNA sequence: TGTGCCAGCAGTCCCCCCACGGGGGGCTCCTACGAGCAGTACTTC.

V is TRBV6-6 and J is TRBJ2-1; perhaps TRBD2 as D (5 bases). Per the germline V gene, CDR1 is MNHNY and CDR2 is SVGAGI (reference sequence). This CDR3 is 14 amino acids long. V was shortened by 4 bases and J by 3 bases, with 10 bases between the two germline ends. The CDR3 protein is CASSLSGNYNEQFF. The CDR3 DNA is TGTGCCAGCAGTTTGAGCGGTAACTACAATGAGCAGTTCTTC.

This clone showed up just once. Compared with germline, one end of the junction differs, possibly owing to a read error. The chain couples TRBV7-9 to TRBJ2-1; a possible D gene is TRBD1 (6 bases). From germline, CDR1 is SEHNR and CDR2 FQNEAQ (reference sequence). The length of the CDR3 is 13 residues. The CDR3 loop reads CASSPTRVDGQIF. The CDR3, as DNA: TGTGCCAGCAGCCCGACGCGGGTAGATGGACAGATCTTC.

V is TRBV7-9 and J is TRBJ2-7, with TRBD2 identical over 9 bases. The CDR3 length is 15 residues. V shed 3 bases, J shed 5 bases, and the junction held 8 bases outside the gene matches. Germline-derived CDR1 and CDR2 are SEHNR and FQNEAQ (reference sequence). The CDR3 DNA follows: TGTGCCAGCAGCTTTTCCTTAGCGGGAGAGGACGAGCAGTACTTC. Its translation: CASSFSLAGEDEQYF.

This rearrangement joins TRBV7-9 to TRBJ2-1, with TRBD2 matching 15 bases. The germline gives CDR1 SEHNR, CDR2 FQNEAQ (reference sequence). J lost 7 bases, V lost 1 base, and 5 bases had no gene match. The CDR3 covers 17 residues. The CDR3 region is CASSLGRTSGRGNEQFF. The CDR3 DNA reads as TGTGCCAGCAGCTTAGGAAGGACTAGCGGGAGGGGGAATGAGCAGTTCTTC. The full variable domain, its missing parts supplied by reference TRBV7-9 and TRBJ2-1, is DTGVSQNPRHKITKRGQNVTFRCDPISEHNRLYWYRQTLGQGPEFLTYFQNEAQLEKSRLLSDRFSAERPKGSFSTLEIQRTEQGDSAMYLCASSLGRTSGRGNEQFFGPGTRLTVL.

This chain connects TRBV9 to TRBJ2-7; D may be TRBD2 (6 bases). CDR1 SGDLS and CDR2 YYNGEE come from the germline V gene. The CDR3 spans 11 residues. V lost 8 bases and J lost 9, with 15 bases in between. CDR3 protein: CASGGKGRQYF. The DNA for the CDR3 is TGTGCCAGTGGCGGGAAAGGGAGGCAGTACTTC.

This chain uses TRBV12-5 with TRBJ2-1; D unresolved. Germline lookup yields CDR1 LGHNT and CDR2 FRNRAP. Trimming cost V 3 bases and J 5 bases, with 5 bases left between them. This CDR3 region has 12 residues. CDR3 amino acids: CASGLMDNEQFF. In DNA, the CDR3 is TGTGCTAGTGGTTTAATGGACAATGAGCAGTTCTTC.

This chain links TRBV14 with TRBJ2-7; 7 positions agree with TRBD1. Germline V gives CDR1 SGHDN, CDR2 FVKESK. The CDR3 length is 15 residues. Unmatched junction bases numbered 5, after V lost 0 bases and J lost 3 bases. CDR3 bases: TGTGCCAGCAGCCAAGAGGGACAGCATAACTACGAGCAGTACTTC. This sequence encodes CASSQEGQHNYEQYF. Using reference TRBV14 and TRBJ2-7 for the parts outside the CDR3, the full variable domain is EAGVTQFPSHSVIEKGQTVTLRCDPISGHDNLYWYRRVMGKEIKFLLHFVKESKQDESGMPNNRFLAERTGGTYSTLKVQPAELEDSGVYFCASSQEGQHNYEQYFGPGTRLTVT.